Each of the 20 T cell receptor beta chains below was sequenced from the same sample in a study of cytotoxic CD8 clonotypes in ibrutinib-treated CLL. Sequencing used immunoSEQ multiplex PCR; TCRdb keeps in-frame clones, though not all of them. The table shows approximately 200,000 clones, with around 72% occurring only once. The sequencing used PBMCs, collected after 24 months of ibrutinib treatment. Receptor source: a human donor with chronic lymphocytic leukemia.

V and J are TRBV7-8 and TRBJ1-2; 8 bases fit TRBD1. This CDR3 has 15 amino acids. J lost 4 bases, V lost 2 bases, and 6 bases had no gene match. Per the germline V gene, CDR1 is SGHVS and CDR2 is FQNEAQ. CDR3: CASSLQGASPYGYTF. CDR3 in DNA: TGTGCCAGCAGCTTACAGGGGGCATCCCCCTATGGCTACACCTTC.

The rearrangement links TRBV10-3 to TRBJ1-2; D gene unclear. Germline assignment: CDR1 ENHRY and CDR2 SYGVKD. V lost 2 bases and J 2 bases, leaving 12 bases between the germline ends. The CDR3 is made up of 15 amino acids. As DNA, the CDR3 is TGTGCCATCAGTGAGAGCGCGGCCCTCAACTATGGCTACACCTTC. Its protein is CAISESAALNYGYTF.

This clone came up once. The chain links TRBV5-4 to TRBJ1-2; unclear D gene. The CDR3 is made up of 12 amino acids. CDR1 SGHNT and CDR2 YYREEE come from the germline V gene (reference sequence). Trimming cost V 2 bases and J 7 bases, with 9 bases left between them. For the CDR3, the DNA is TGTGCCAGCAGCTTTGGACGGACTGGCTACACCTTC. It translates to CASSFGRTGYTF.

The chain combines TRBV29-1 with TRBJ2-1, with 9 bases identical to TRBD2. V was pared by 7 bases and J by 6 bases, with 7 bases of the junction left unmatched. Germline assignment: CDR1 SQVTM and CDR2 ANQGSEA. The CDR3 is made up of 13 amino acids. CDR3 nucleotides: TGCAGCGCTGAGCGGGAGGTATTCAATGAGCAGTTCTTC. Amino acids: CSAEREVFNEQFF.

This clone has only a few counts. The chain uses TRBV4-2 and TRBJ2-1, with a possible D match to TRBD1 (6 bases). From germline, CDR1 is LGHNA and CDR2 YNFKEQ. This CDR3 contains 15 residues. V lost 4 bases and J lost 7, with 17 bases in between. The CDR3 loop reads CASSPAFGTHNEQFF. The CDR3 DNA is TGTGCCAGCAGCCCCGCCTTCGGGACACATAATGAGCAGTTCTTC.

This clone showed up just once. The chain has TRBV13 and TRBJ2-7; 13 nucleotides line up with TRBD2. Per germline, CDR1 PRHDT and CDR2 FYEKMQ (reference sequence). V lost 5 bases to trimming and J lost 2 bases; unmatched junction nucleotides: 3. CDR3 length equals 15 residues. The CDR3, as DNA: TGTGCCAGCAGCCCGGGACTAGCGGGGACCTACGAGCAGTACTTC. Residues: CASSPGLAGTYEQYF. Using reference TRBV13 and TRBJ2-7 for the parts outside the CDR3, the full variable domain is AAGVIQSPRHLIKEKRETATLKCYPIPRHDTVYWYQQGPGQDPQFLISFYEKMQSDKGSIPDRFSAQQFSDYHSELNMSSLELGDSALYFCASSPGLAGTYEQYFGPGTRLTVT.

The V and J genes are TRBV5-5 and TRBJ2-7, with D possibly TRBD2 on 5 matching bases. CDR3 length: 11 amino acids. V lost 3 bases and J lost 7, with 8 bases in between. Germline values: CDR1 SGHKS, CDR2 YYEKEE (reference sequence). In nucleotides, the CDR3 is TGTGCCAGCAGCTGGACGGGAGAGCAGTACTTC. Translated: CASSWTGEQYF.

This clone was seen once. This chain uses TRBV13 with TRBJ2-7; D unresolved. V was cut by 7 bases and J by 5 bases, with 15 bases left in between. The length of the CDR3 is 13 residues. Germline V gene lookup returns CDR1 PRHDT and CDR2 FYEKMQ (reference sequence). This chain's CDR3 is CASTWGYRDEQYF. For the CDR3, the DNA is TGTGCCAGCACATGGGGATATCGGGACGAGCAGTACTTC.

This clone was seen only a few times. The rearrangement links TRBV9 to TRBJ1-2, with TRBD1 matching 9 bases. CDR3 length: 13 amino acids. Germline CDR1 SGDLS, CDR2 YYNGEE. Losses at the gene ends were 4 bases for V and 8 bases for J; bases not matched to a gene: 6. The CDR3 sequence: CASSTQGAGGYTF. The CDR3 DNA reads TGTGCCAGCAGCACACAGGGGGCGGGAGGCTACACCTTC.

The rearrangement uses TRBV7-2 and TRBJ1-5; no reliable D call. Trimming left V 4 bases short and J 3 bases short, with 10 bases between. CDR1 SGHTA and CDR2 FQGNSA come from the germline V gene. The length of the CDR3 is 14 residues. The CDR3 sequence is CASSSGVNNQPQHF. CDR3 coding DNA: TGTGCCAGCAGCTCCGGGGTAAACAATCAGCCCCAGCATTTT.

The chain recombines TRBV10-1 with TRBJ2-2; 7 bases are a match to TRBD1. The CDR3 loop spans 16 amino acids. The germline V gene encodes CDR1 WNHNN and CDR2 SYGVQD (reference sequence). After removal of 6 bases from V and 1 base from J, the junction contained 8 bases not matched to a gene. CDR3 in amino acids: CASSPRWTGNTGELFF. The CDR3 DNA reads TGCGCCAGCAGCCCAAGGTGGACAGGGAACACCGGGGAGCTGTTTTTT.

This clone was counted only a few times. This chain uses TRBV9 with TRBJ2-1; weak D call: TRBD2 (6 bases). V shed 0 bases and J shed 0 bases, with 7 bases lying between them. This CDR3 region has 15 residues. The germline V gene has CDR1 SGDLS and CDR2 YYNGEE. DNA of the CDR3: TGTGCCAGCAGCGTAGCGGGAGCCTCCTACAATGAGCAGTTCTTC. This translates into CASSVAGASYNEQFF.

The chain has TRBV4-3 and TRBJ2-7; perhaps TRBD1 as D (5 bases). With 0 bases removed from V and 3 bases from J, the gap between germline ends came to 15 bases. The CDR3 spans 16 residues. Germline assignment: CDR1 LGHNA and CDR2 YSLEER. The CDR3 region is CASSQDKDGRGYEQYF. The CDR3 DNA reads TGCGCCAGCAGCCAAGATAAGGATGGTAGGGGCTACGAGCAGTACTTC.

The chain recombines TRBV28 with TRBJ2-7, with a weak D call TRBD1 (5 bases). The CDR3 sequence is 15 residues long. The germline gives CDR1 MDHEN, CDR2 SYDVKM. Trimming stripped 2 bases from V and 0 bases from J, with 11 bases between. CDR3 sequence (DNA): TGTGCCAGCAGTTTAAGCCCGGACAACTCCTACGAGCAGTACTTC. The encoded protein is CASSLSPDNSYEQYF.

The gene calls are TRBV27 and TRBJ1-5; the match to TRBD1 covers 11 bases. CDR3 length: 19 amino acids. J gave up 0 bases and V 5 bases, and 12 bases lay outside the gene matches. Germline CDR1 MNHEY, CDR2 SMNVEV (reference sequence). CDR3 loop: CASSPAGTGGGISNQPQHF. DNA of the CDR3: TGTGCCAGCAGTCCCGCCGGGACAGGGGGGGGCATTAGCAATCAGCCCCAGCATTTT.

This clone has just a few counts. The chain carries TRBV5-1 and TRBJ2-7; TRBD1 agrees at 8 bases. CDR1 and CDR2 (germline): SGHRS, YFSETQ. With V trimmed by 0 bases and J by 2 bases, 1 base remained unmatched. The CDR3 totals 14 residues. CDR3 nucleotide sequence: TGCGCCAGCAGCTTGGGGACAGGGACCTACGAGCAGTACTTC. It is translated as CASSLGTGTYEQYF. Using reference TRBV5-1 and TRBJ2-7 for the parts outside the CDR3, the full variable domain is KAGVTQTPRYLIKTRGQQVTLSCSPISGHRSVSWYQQTPGQGLQFLFEYFSETQRNKGNFPGRFSGRQFSNSRSEMNVSTLELGDSALYLCASSLGTGTYEQYFGPGTRLTVT.

The chain is built from TRBV30 and TRBJ1-2; 8 bases line up with TRBD1. In germline, CDR1 is GTSNPN, CDR2 SVGIG (reference sequence). This CDR3 is built from 15 residues. The V segment lost 0 bases and the J segment 2 bases; nucleotides outside the gene matches: 5. CDR3 coding DNA: TGTGCCTGGAGTGTAGGACAGGGACTAAACTATGGCTACACCTTC. Translating gives CAWSVGQGLNYGYTF.

In its sample, this clone was seen a few times. V and J are TRBV15 and TRBJ2-7, with a possible D match to TRBD1 (7 bases). CDR1 and CDR2 (germline): LNHNV, YYDKDF (reference sequence). V lost 9 bases to trimming and J lost 5 bases, with 17 bases between them. The CDR3 spans 13 residues. CDR3 bases: TGTGCCACATCCGACAGGGAGGTTAACGAGCAGTACTTC. Translated, it gives CATSDREVNEQYF.

The chain couples TRBV2 to TRBJ2-5; D might be TRBD2 (5 bases). CDR3 length equals 15 residues. V was shortened by 6 bases and J by 1 base, with 15 bases between the two germline ends. Germline CDR1 is SNHLY and CDR2 is FYNNEI. The DNA for the CDR3 is TGTGCCAGCAGCAAAAACTCGGGGATCCAAGAGACCCAGTACTTC. Protein product: CASSKNSGIQETQYF. The full variable domain, completed using reference TRBV2 and TRBJ2-5, is EPEVTQTPSHQVTQMGQEVILRCVPISNHLYFYWYRQILGQKVEFLVSFYNNEISEKSEIFDDQFSVERPDGSNFTLKIRSTKLEDSAMYFCASSKNSGIQETQYFGPGTRLLVL.

The chain links TRBV30 to TRBJ2-1; 7 nucleotides agree with TRBD2. This CDR3 comprises 14 residues. CDR1 is GTSNPN, CDR2 SVGIG, per germline (reference sequence). Trimming at V came to 2 bases and at J to 4 bases, leaving 5 bases not matched to a gene. The CDR3 DNA follows: TGTGCCTGGAGTCCGGGGGGTAGGTACAATGAGCAGTTCTTC. It translates to CAWSPGGRYNEQFF.